This passage covers 20 T cell receptor beta chains from one sample sequenced in a study of T cells in localized non-small cell lung cancer. Assay used: immunoSEQ multiplex PCR; TCRdb lists only in-frame clones, some missing. This sample has about 54,000 clones; around 86% occur once, and the top ten carry 20%. Sample: peripheral blood, taken before any cancer treatment. The receptor source for this set is an older female donor with stage II squamous cell lung carcinoma.

V is TRBV7-2 and J is TRBJ2-7, with 12 bases matching TRBD2. The V segment lost 5 bases and the J segment 3 bases; nucleotides outside the gene matches: 5. There are 15 residues in the CDR3. In germline, CDR1 is SGHTA, CDR2 FQGNSA. In nucleotides, the CDR3 is TGTGCCAGCAGCATCAGGACTAGCGGGAACTACGAGCAGTACTTC. Protein sequence: CASSIRTSGNYEQYF.

The V call is TRBV7-8, the J call TRBJ2-1, with a weak D call TRBD2 (5 bases). The CDR3 is 11 residues long. V shed 4 bases and J shed 9 bases, with 7 bases lying between them. Germline CDR1 and CDR2: SGHVS and FQNEAQ. The CDR3 region has the DNA TGTGCCAGCAGCTCCGGACTTGAGCAGTTCTTC. It translates to CASSSGLEQFF.

In its sample, this clone was seen once. This chain connects TRBV6-6 to TRBJ1-4; D is ambiguous. Germline V gene lookup returns CDR1 MNHNY and CDR2 SVGAGI (reference sequence). The CDR3 consists of 14 residues. V dropped 7 bases and J dropped 0 bases, with 9 bases sitting between them. The CDR3: CASTDFATNEKLFF. CDR3 nucleotide sequence: TGTGCCAGCACCGATTTCGCAACTAATGAAAAACTGTTTTTT.

The rearrangement links TRBV5-4 to TRBJ1-2; D is unresolved. The V gene's germline CDR1 is SGHNT and CDR2 YYREEE (reference sequence). Trimming cost V 3 bases and J 4 bases, with 7 bases left between them. The CDR3 extends over 12 amino acids. The CDR3 spells CASSSSGYGYTF. The CDR3 DNA sequence: TGTGCCAGCAGCTCCAGTGGCTATGGCTACACCTTC.

CDR3 coding DNA: TGTGCCAGCAGAGACCCGGGCAACTATGGCTACACCTTC. It encodes CASRDPGNYGYTF. This chain links TRBV6-5 with TRBJ1-2; D uncertain. Trimming stripped 6 bases from V and 2 bases from J, with 10 bases between. Per germline, CDR1 MNHEY and CDR2 SVGAGI. This CDR3 region has 13 residues.

CDR3 protein: CASSLDWRGADGYTF. CDR3 nucleotides: TGCGCCAGCAGCTTGGACTGGAGGGGGGCGGATGGCTACACCTTC. The V and J genes are TRBV5-1 and TRBJ1-2; D is possibly TRBD1 (6 bases). This CDR3 is built from 15 residues. Germline lookup yields CDR1 SGHRS and CDR2 YFSETQ. V dropped 0 bases and J dropped 6 bases, with 15 bases sitting between them. The full variable domain, its missing parts supplied by reference TRBV5-1 and TRBJ1-2, is KAGVTQTPRYLIKTRGQQVTLSCSPISGHRSVSWYQQTPGQGLQFLFEYFSETQRNKGNFPGRFSGRQFSNSRSEMNVSTLELGDSALYLCASSLDWRGADGYTFGSGTRLTVV.

The chain links TRBV6-6 to TRBJ2-7, with 8 bases lining up with TRBD1. V gave up 5 bases and J gave up 2 bases; unmatched junction bases: 2. CDR3 length: 13 amino acids. Germline V gene data show CDR1 as MNHNY and CDR2 as SVGAGI (reference sequence). The CDR3 here is CASSRQGPYEQYF. CDR3 nucleotide sequence: TGTGCCAGCAGTCGACAGGGGCCCTACGAGCAGTACTTC.

V gene TRBV19 combines with J gene TRBJ2-5; tentatively, D is TRBD2 (6 bases). CDR3 length: 15 residues. Germline values: CDR1 LNHDA, CDR2 SQIVND (reference sequence). Trimming left V 7 bases short and J 5 bases short, with 20 bases between. The CDR3 region has the DNA TGTGCCAGTAAGGAGGGGCGGCCTTTGGTGGAGACCCAGTACTTC. Its protein is CASKEGRPLVETQYF.

This clone showed up just a few times. The chain employs TRBV6-4 and TRBJ1-1; a weak D match, TRBD1 (6 bases). Germline V gene data show CDR1 as MRHNA and CDR2 as SNTAGT. V was clipped by 6 bases and J by 0 bases, with 32 bases between them. This CDR3 comprises 21 residues. This CDR3 is CASSDLYGQLSVGGLNTEAFF. The CDR3, as DNA: TGTGCCAGCAGCGACCTGTATGGACAGCTGTCGGTCGGAGGCCTGAACACTGAAGCTTTCTTT.

The genes are TRBV4-1 and TRBJ1-2; possible D gene TRBD1, 6 bases. Trimming removed 3 bases at V and 0 bases at J, with 17 bases between. From germline, CDR1 is MGHRA and CDR2 YSYEKL. The CDR3 length is 17 residues. The CDR3 DNA is TGCGCCAGCAGCCATTTTCCGGGCGGGACATCTAACTATGGCTACACCTTC. As protein: CASSHFPGGTSNYGYTF.

This chain joins TRBV6-5 and TRBJ1-1; tentatively, D is TRBD1 (6 bases). The CDR3 consists of 15 residues. V was shortened by 6 bases and J by 4 bases, with 18 bases between the two germline ends. Germline CDR1 and CDR2: MNHEY and SVGAGI. CDR3 sequence reads: CASRTWGASTTEAFF. The CDR3 nucleotides are TGTGCCAGCAGAACCTGGGGGGCGTCTACCACTGAAGCTTTCTTT.

The gene calls are TRBV29-1 and TRBJ2-6; D may be TRBD1 or TRBD2 (6 bases each). V dropped 4 bases and J dropped 4 bases, with 11 bases sitting between them. The CDR3 covers 14 residues. Germline V lookup: CDR1 SQVTM, CDR2 ANQGSEA. The CDR3 nucleotides read TGCAGCGTTGCGGGGGCGAGAGGGGCCAACGTCCTGACTTTC. Its protein product is CSVAGARGANVLTF.

V usage is TRBV27 and J usage is TRBJ1-2; D is perhaps TRBD1 (5 bases). This CDR3 spans 15 amino acids. The ends were cut back, 6 bases at V and 0 bases at J, with 14 bases in the middle. CDR1 MNHEY and CDR2 SMNVEV come from the germline V gene (reference sequence). The CDR3 coding sequence is TGTGCCAGCAGGATTCAGGGAGCCTCTAACTATGGCTACACCTTC. This translates into CASRIQGASNYGYTF.

V usage is TRBV5-4 and J usage is TRBJ1-2; TRBD1 agrees at 7 bases. The CDR3 loop spans 13 amino acids. The ends lost 6 bases at V and 8 bases at J; junction bases unmatched: 10. Per germline, CDR1 SGHNT and CDR2 YYREEE (reference sequence). DNA of the CDR3: TGTGCCAGCATCCCCAAGACAGGGAGCGGCTACACCTTC. It yields the protein CASIPKTGSGYTF.

The genes are TRBV19 and TRBJ1-6, with unresolved D. Germline V gene sequence: CDR1 LNHDA, CDR2 SQIVND (reference sequence). V was trimmed by 5 bases and J by 3 bases, leaving 11 bases between them. The CDR3 length is 15 residues. The CDR3 reads CASSPGYDYNSPLHF. Here the CDR3 DNA reads TGTGCCAGTAGTCCCGGGTACGACTATAATTCACCCCTCCACTTT.

The rearrangement links TRBV10-1 to TRBJ1-4, with D perhaps TRBD1 (6 bases). Trimming shortened V by 10 bases and J by 7 bases, and 16 bases separated the two germline ends. The CDR3 contains 13 residues. Germline V gene lookup returns CDR1 WNHNN and CDR2 SYGVQD (reference sequence). The CDR3 protein is CATAQGPGEKLFF. In DNA form, the CDR3 reads TGCGCCACCGCGCAGGGGCCTGGTGAAAAACTGTTTTTT.

The V and J genes are TRBV19 and TRBJ1-2; 7 nucleotides match TRBD1. The ends lost 5 bases at V and 2 bases at J; junction bases unmatched: 8. This CDR3 is built from 15 residues. Germline V gene sequence: CDR1 LNHDA, CDR2 SQIVND (reference sequence). Here the CDR3 DNA reads TGTGCCAGTAGTCCGGGAACAGGGGCCAACTATGGCTACACCTTC. Translated, it gives CASSPGTGANYGYTF.

This clone has only one observation. The CDR3 sequence is CASSDRGMVNTEAFF. The CDR3 bases are TGTGCCAGCAGTGACAGGGGGATGGTGAACACTGAAGCTTTCTTT. The chain links TRBV6-1 to TRBJ1-1; 7 positions match TRBD1. Per germline, CDR1 MNHNS and CDR2 SASEGT. J gave up 0 bases and V 3 bases, and 4 bases lay outside the gene matches. This CDR3 has 15 amino acids.

J is TRBJ1-5 and V is TRBV4-2, with D maybe TRBD1 (6 bases). CDR1 LGHNA and CDR2 YNFKEQ come from the germline V gene. The CDR3 runs to 15 residues. V shed 1 base and J shed 6 bases, with 13 bases lying between them. The CDR3 protein is CASSQVGGAGQPQHF. CDR3 coding DNA: TGTGCCAGCAGCCAAGTTGGGGGGGCCGGTCAGCCCCAGCATTTT.

The CDR3 loop is CASSDRDRSAYEQYF. DNA for the CDR3: TGTGCCAGCAGCGACAGGGACCGATCAGCCTACGAGCAGTACTTC. The genes are TRBV5-6 and TRBJ2-7; 7 nucleotides agree with TRBD1. Trimming cost V 4 bases and J 2 bases; bases outside gene matches: 9. Germline CDR1 and CDR2: SGHDT and YYEEEE. The CDR3 contains 15 residues.